A selection of T cell receptor beta chains follows, all from one sample in a study of T cell repertoires in cytomegalovirus infection. Their specific antigens are unknown. In TCRdb, the reads were re-called with MiXCR into one record per CDR3 protein. Of hundreds of thousands of distinct CDR3 sequences in the sample, around a third were seen once. Sample: cultured PBMCs, taken from culture after CMV antigen stimulation. Receptors originate from a human donor in good health (CMV status not recorded). Some clones in this sample may be carry-over from other donors' samples. The CDR3 runs from the conserved cysteine through the conserved F or W. The D gene is left open where the match is weak. The size of a clone is reported for some rows only, either as once, few or many, or as a class for expanded clones.

J: TRBJ2-1; V: TRBV14; size: NA; D: TRBD2; CDR3: CASSPLTSGGPSQHYNEQFF; DNA: TGTGCCAGCAGCCCACTCACTAGCGGGGGGCCTAGTCAACATTACAATGAGCAGTTCTTC
J: TRBJ2-7; V: TRBV10-3; size: NA; D: TRBD1; CDR3: CAITGTGEDEQYF; DNA: TGTGCCATCACCGGGACAGGGGAGGACGAGCAGTACTTC
J: TRBJ2-1; V: TRBV6-1; size: few; D: NA; CDR3: CASNQGWGSYNEQFF; DNA: TGTGCCAGCAACCAGGGATGGGGCTCCTACAATGAGCAGTTCTTC
J: TRBJ2-2; V: TRBV6-1; size: few; D: TRBD1; CDR3: CASANEGAENTGELFF; DNA: TGTGCCAGCGCTAACGAGGGGGCGGAGAACACCGGGGAGCTGTTTTTT
J: TRBJ1-1; V: TRBV7-6; size: NA; D: NA; CDR3: CASSLTSEAFF; DNA: TGTGCCAGCAGCCTTACCTCTGAAGCTTTCTTT
J: TRBJ1-2; V: TRBV2; size: NA; D: NA; CDR3: CAGGRWGYGYTF; DNA: TGTGCCGGCGGGAGGTGGGGTTATGGCTACACCTTC
J: TRBJ1-2; V: TRBV27; size: NA; D: TRBD1; CDR3: CASSRGQGNGYTF; DNA: TGTGCCAGCAGTCGGGGACAGGGGAATGGCTACACCTTC
J: TRBJ2-1; V: TRBV12-3/TRBV12-4; size: NA; D: NA; CDR3: CASSFGGMEQFF; DNA: TGTGCCAGCAGTTTTGGCGGGATGGAGCAGTTCTTC
J: TRBJ2-1; V: TRBV4-3; size: NA; D: TRBD2; CDR3: CASSQTRLAGWRNEQFF; DNA: TGCGCCAGCAGCCAGACGAGGCTAGCGGGGTGGCGTAATGAGCAGTTCTTC
J: TRBJ1-5; V: TRBV12-3/TRBV12-4; size: few; D: NA; CDR3: CASRPGRAGGQPQHF; DNA: TGTGCCAGCAGGCCTGGGAGGGCCGGGGGTCAGCCCCAGCATTTT
J: TRBJ1-1; V: TRBV6-2/TRBV6-3; size: NA; D: NA; CDR3: CASSRSFGEAFF; DNA: TGTGCCAGCAGCAGATCGTTTGGTGAAGCTTTCTTT
J: TRBJ2-1; V: TRBV7-2; size: NA; D: NA; CDR3: CASSFAVGSPNEQFF; DNA: TGTGCCAGCAGCTTTGCGGTAGGGTCTCCCAATGAGCAGTTCTTC
J: TRBJ2-3; V: TRBV7-2; size: NA; D: NA; CDR3: CASSLWGPHRSSTDTQYF; DNA: TGTGCCAGCAGCTTATGGGGGCCCCACAGGAGTAGCACAGATACGCAGTATTTT
J: TRBJ2-2; V: TRBV12-3/TRBV12-4; size: NA; D: TRBD2; CDR3: CASRTTSGSGELFF; DNA: TGTGCCAGCAGAACGACTAGCGGGTCCGGGGAGCTGTTTTTT
J: TRBJ1-4; V: TRBV2; size: NA; D: NA; CDR3: CASSEVVSNEKLFF; DNA: TGTGCCAGCAGTGAAGTTGTCAGTAATGAAAAACTGTTTTTT
J: TRBJ1-6; V: TRBV27; size: NA; D: NA; CDR3: CASTSRGGINSPLHF; DNA: TGTGCCAGCACGTCGCGGGGCGGGATTAATTCACCCCTCCACTTT
J: TRBJ1-1; V: TRBV4-2; size: NA; D: NA; CDR3: CASSEGQEAFF; DNA: TGTGCCAGCAGCGAGGGACAAGAAGCTTTCTTT
J: TRBJ2-7; V: TRBV20-1; size: few; D: NA; CDR3: CSARAPRGYAPYEQYF; DNA: TGCAGTGCTAGAGCCCCCCGAGGATATGCCCCCTACGAGCAGTACTTC
J: TRBJ2-1; V: TRBV11-1; size: NA; D: NA; CDR3: CASTLSPLSSYNEQFF; DNA: TGTGCCAGCACCCTATCCCCCCTTAGCTCCTACAATGAGCAGTTCTTC
J: TRBJ1-5; V: TRBV28; size: NA; D: NA; CDR3: CASSRIGGGNQPQHF; DNA: TGTGCCAGCAGCCGCATAGGTGGGGGGAATCAGCCCCAGCATTTT
J: TRBJ2-1; V: TRBV19; size: few; D: NA; CDR3: CASSIVGTTSYNEQFF; DNA: TGTGCCAGTAGTATAGTTGGGACCACATCCTACAATGAGCAGTTCTTC
J: TRBJ2-1; V: TRBV7-6; size: NA; D: NA; CDR3: CASSGSGDNEQFF; DNA: TGTGCCAGCAGCGGATCAGGCGACAATGAGCAGTTCTTC
J: TRBJ2-7; V: TRBV7-2; size: many; D: TRBD1; CDR3: CASSLTGGGYYEQYF; DNA: TGTGCCAGCAGCTTAACAGGGGGCGGCTACTACGAGCAGTACTTC
J: TRBJ1-1; V: TRBV7-2; size: few; D: TRBD1; CDR3: CASSLGTGARSFF; DNA: TGTGCCAGCAGCCTGGGGACAGGGGCGAGGTCTTTCTTT
J: TRBJ2-1; V: TRBV7-6; size: NA; D: TRBD2; CDR3: CASSSGSGTSSYNEQFF; DNA: TGTGCCAGCAGCTCGGGGTCCGGGACTAGCTCCTACAATGAGCAGTTCTTC
J: TRBJ2-7; V: TRBV20-1; size: NA; D: NA; CDR3: CSATVHGTYEQYF; DNA: TGCAGTGCAACGGTACACGGGACCTACGAGCAGTACTTC
J: TRBJ2-1; V: TRBV19; size: NA; D: NA; CDR3: CASSRRGASDEQIF; DNA: TGTGCCAGTAGTCGAAGGGGGGCCAGCGATGAGCAGATCTTC
J: TRBJ1-3; V: TRBV6-2/TRBV6-3; size: NA; D: NA; CDR3: CASSEGQPASGNTIYF; DNA: TGTGCCAGCAGCGAAGGGCAGCCAGCCTCTGGAAACACCATATATTTT
J: TRBJ1-5; V: TRBV5-4; size: NA; D: NA; CDR3: CASSSKDSPNQPQHF; DNA: TGTGCCAGCAGCTCCAAGGACAGCCCCAATCAGCCCCAGCATTTT
J: TRBJ2-7; V: TRBV30; size: NA; D: NA; CDR3: CAWSDIASYEQYF; DNA: TGTGCCTGGAGTGACATCGCCTCCTACGAGCAGTACTTC
J: TRBJ1-5; V: TRBV6-2/TRBV6-3; size: NA; D: TRBD1; CDR3: CATTDRGNLKPQHF; DNA: TGTGCCACCACGGACAGGGGCAACTTGAAGCCCCAGCATTTT
J: TRBJ1-1; V: TRBV7-6; size: NA; D: NA; CDR3: CASSLVSGRTTEAFF; DNA: TGTGCCAGCAGCTTAGTCTCGGGCCGGACCACTGAAGCTTTCTTT
J: TRBJ1-6; V: TRBV11-2; size: NA; D: NA; CDR3: CASSDLRRHPPLHF; DNA: TGTGCCAGCAGCGACCTAAGAAGACATCCACCCCTCCACTTT
J: TRBJ2-3; V: TRBV4-3; size: NA; D: NA; CDR3: CASSQEGHKAQIRSIF; DNA: NA